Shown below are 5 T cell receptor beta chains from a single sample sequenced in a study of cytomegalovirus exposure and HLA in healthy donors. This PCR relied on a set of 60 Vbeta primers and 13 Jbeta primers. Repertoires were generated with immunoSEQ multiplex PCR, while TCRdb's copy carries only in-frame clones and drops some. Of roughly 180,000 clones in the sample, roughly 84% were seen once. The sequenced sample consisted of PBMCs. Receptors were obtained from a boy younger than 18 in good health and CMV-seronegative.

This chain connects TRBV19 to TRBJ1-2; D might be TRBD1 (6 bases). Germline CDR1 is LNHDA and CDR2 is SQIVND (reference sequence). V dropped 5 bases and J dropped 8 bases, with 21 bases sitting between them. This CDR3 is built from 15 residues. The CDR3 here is CASSDFLGRGEGYTF. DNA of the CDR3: TGTGCCAGTAGTGACTTTCTGGGCAGGGGAGAAGGCTACACCTTC.

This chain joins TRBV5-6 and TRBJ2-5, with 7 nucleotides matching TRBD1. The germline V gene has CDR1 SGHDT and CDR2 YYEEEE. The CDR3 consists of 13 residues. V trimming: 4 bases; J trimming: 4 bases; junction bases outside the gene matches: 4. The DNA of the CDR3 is TGTGCCAGCAGCGGGGGACAGTTAGAGACCCAGTACTTC. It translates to CASSGGQLETQYF.

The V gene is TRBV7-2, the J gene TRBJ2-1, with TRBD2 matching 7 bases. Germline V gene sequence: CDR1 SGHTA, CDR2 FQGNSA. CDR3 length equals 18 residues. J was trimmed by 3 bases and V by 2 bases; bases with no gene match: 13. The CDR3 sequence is CASSLYGASGPHYNEQFF. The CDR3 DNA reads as TGTGCCAGCAGCTTATATGGGGCTAGCGGACCTCACTACAATGAGCAGTTCTTC.

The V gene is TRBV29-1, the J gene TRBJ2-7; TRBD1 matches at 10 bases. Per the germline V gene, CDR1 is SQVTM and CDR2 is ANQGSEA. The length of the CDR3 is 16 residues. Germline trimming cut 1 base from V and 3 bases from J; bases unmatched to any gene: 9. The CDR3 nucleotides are TGCAGCGTTGAAGTCCCTAGAGGACAGGGGGGCTACGAGCAGTACTTC. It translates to CSVEVPRGQGGYEQYF.

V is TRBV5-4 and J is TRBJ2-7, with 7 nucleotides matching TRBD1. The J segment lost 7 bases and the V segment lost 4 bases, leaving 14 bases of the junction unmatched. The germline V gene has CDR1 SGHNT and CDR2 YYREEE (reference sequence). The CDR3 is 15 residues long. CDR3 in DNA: TGTGCCAGCAGCAAAACGGGACAGCCCTCCTTGGAGCAGTACTTC. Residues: CASSKTGQPSLEQYF.